This T cell receptor (beta chain) was sequenced in a study of cytomegalovirus exposure and HLA in healthy donors. Study conclusions and caveats: As a later analysis revealed, most CMV-associated TCR beta chains appeared HLA-restricted.

It was with 60 Vbeta and 13 Jbeta primers that the PCR ran. Measured with immunoSEQ multiplex PCR; TCRdb has only the in-frame clones, and not every one. There are roughly 100,000 clones in the sample; roughly 80% occur only once, and under 4% lies in the top ten. The CDR3 extends over 16 amino acids. J was trimmed by 3 bases and V by 1 base; bases with no gene match: 3. Germline V lookup: CDR1 SGHRS, CDR2 YFSETQ. There were likely unrecorded immune exposures, though donors were nominally healthy when sampled. Notes on this clone: Its cognate antigen is unknown.

The chain joins TRBV5-1 to TRBJ2-2, with 10 bases identical to TRBD2. Sequenced input: PBMCs. The sequence derives from a man aged 60-69 years in good health and CMV-seronegative. The DNA of the CDR3 is TGCGCCAGCAGCTTGCGGCTAGCGGGGGACACCGGGGAGCTGTTTTTT. Amino acid sequence: CASSLRLAGDTGELFF.